This T cell receptor beta chain was profiled in a study of shared clonotypes between healthy human individuals. Germline-derived CDR1 and CDR2 are SGHDT and YYEEEE. The CDR3 runs to 12 residues. Trimming removed 0 bases from V and 4 bases from J, with 4 bases in between. Method: immunoSEQ multiplex PCR; TCRdb's copy keeps in-frame clones and lacks some. The sample records millions of clones, about 95% being singletons. For this clone: The identical CDR3 is also encoded by other nucleotide sequences in the sample.

CD8 cells classed as naive were CD45RO-negative and positively selected for CCR7, excluding terminally differentiated effector memory CD45RA+ cells. This rearrangement joins TRBV5-6 to TRBJ2-5; no firm D call. Sample: naive CD8+ T cells sorted from blood. This clonotype was obtained from a man aged 18 to 29 in good health. The chain's CDR3 is CASSLVGETQYF. The DNA of the CDR3 is TGTGCCAGCAGCTTGGTAGGAGAGACCCAGTACTTC.